One sample yielded the 24 T cell receptor beta chains listed below, sequenced in a study of T cell responses to AZD1222 COVID-19 vaccine. TCRdb's table, derived via immunoSEQ multiplex PCR, lists solely in-frame clones and lacks some. The repertoire includes around 150,000 clones, 80% to 95% of them detected once, and 3% to 3.5% sits in the top ten. Sequencing used peripheral blood, obtained 28 days after the second AZD1222 dose. The receptor set was obtained from an adult who received the AZD1222 COVID-19 vaccine.

This chain connects TRBV11-2 to TRBJ1-2, with unresolved D. Per the germline V gene, CDR1 is SGHAT and CDR2 is FQNNGV. Trimming pared 1 base from V and 8 bases from J, leaving 14 bases between. CDR3 length equals 14 residues. This chain's CDR3 is CASSLGRLARGYTF. The CDR3 DNA reads TGTGCCAGCAGCTTAGGTCGCCTCGCCCGGGGCTACACCTTC.

This chain connects TRBV11-2 to TRBJ1-4; D ambiguous. The CDR3 totals 13 residues. With 5 bases removed from V and 8 bases from J, the gap between germline ends came to 12 bases. Germline CDR1 SGHAT, CDR2 FQNNGV. Here the CDR3 reads CASSPGQREKLFF. CDR3 in DNA: TGTGCCAGCAGCCCTGGGCAGAGGGAAAAACTGTTTTTT.

As concerns this clone: The identical CDR3 is also encoded by other nucleotide sequences in the sample. The genes are TRBV5-8 and TRBJ1-2, with D possibly being TRBD1 (5 bases). The length of the CDR3 is 15 residues. Germline V CDR1 and CDR2: SGHTS, YDEGEE. V gave up 4 bases and J gave up 4 bases, with 17 bases separating them. The CDR3 loop is CASSPETGLIYGYTF. In nucleotides, the CDR3 is TGTGCCAGCAGCCCGGAAACAGGCCTCATCTATGGCTACACCTTC.

V is TRBV5-6 and J is TRBJ2-2; D is perhaps TRBD2 (6 bases). In germline, CDR1 is SGHDT, CDR2 YYEEEE. The CDR3 length is 14 residues. Trimming shortened V by 4 bases and J by 5 bases, and 12 bases separated the two germline ends. Here the CDR3 reads CASSPPRETGELFF. CDR3 DNA sequence: TGTGCCAGCAGCCCCCCTCGGGAGACCGGGGAGCTGTTTTTT.

V usage is TRBV24-1 and J usage is TRBJ2-1, with 9 nucleotides matching TRBD2. The germline CDR1 and CDR2 sequences are KGHDR and SFDVKD. The CDR3 is made up of 15 amino acids. V shed 3 bases and J 7 bases; nucleotides not matched to a gene: 6. The CDR3 protein is CATSDPLAGINEQFF. The CDR3 DNA reads TGTGCCACCAGTGATCCACTAGCGGGCATAAATGAGCAGTTCTTC.

The CDR3 sequence is CATSSLGDEKLFF. CDR3 nucleotide sequence: TGTGCCACCAGCAGCCTCGGGGATGAAAAACTGTTTTTT. The rearrangement joins TRBV15 to TRBJ1-4; no reliable D call. Trimming shortened V by 3 bases and J by 6 bases, and 8 bases separated the two germline ends. This CDR3 comprises 13 residues. Germline V CDR1 and CDR2: LNHNV, YYDKDF (reference sequence). Full variable domain (outside the CDR3, taken from reference TRBV15 and TRBJ1-4): DAMVIQNPRYQVTQFGKPVTLSCSQTLNHNVMYWYQQKSSQAPKLLFHYYDKDFNNEADTPDNFQSRRPNTSFCFLDIRSPGLGDTAMYLCATSSLGDEKLFFGSGTQLSVL.

The rearrangement links TRBV18 to TRBJ1-3; D not resolved. V was trimmed by 2 bases and J by 0 bases, leaving 11 bases between them. This CDR3 contains 16 residues. CDR1 is KGHSH, CDR2 LQKENI, per germline. CDR3 in amino acids: CASSPMDVHSGNTIYF. The DNA of the CDR3 is TGTGCCAGCTCACCAATGGACGTACACTCTGGAAACACCATATATTTT. Based on the CDR3 plus reference TRBV18 and TRBJ1-3, the full variable domain is NAGVMQNPRHLVRRRGQEARLRCSPMKGHSHVYWYRQLPEEGLKFMVYLQKENIIDESGMPKERFSAEFPKEGPSILRIQQVVRGDSAAYFCASSPMDVHSGNTIYFGEGSWLTVV.

The chain uses TRBV5-8 and TRBJ1-2; 10 nucleotides match TRBD1. Germline CDR1 SGHTS, CDR2 YDEGEE. Trimming cost V 2 bases and J 4 bases; bases outside gene matches: 8. CDR3 length: 16 residues. This CDR3 is CASSFAGTGATYGYTF. CDR3 in DNA: TGTGCCAGCAGCTTTGCCGGGACAGGGGCGACCTATGGCTACACCTTC.

The chain couples TRBV3-1 (or the pseudogene TRBV3-2) to TRBJ2-7; D is undetermined. V dropped 2 bases and J dropped 8 bases, with 7 bases sitting between them. Germline CDR1 reads LGHDT; CDR2 reads YNNKEL (reference sequence). There are 11 residues in the CDR3. The DNA for the CDR3 is TGTGCCAGCAGCCAAAGGAACAAGCAGTACTTC. Its protein product is CASSQRNKQYF.

The CDR3 protein is CASSVGGGGAGNTIYF. The CDR3 bases are TGTGCCAGCAGCGTAGGCGGTGGAGGCGCTGGAAACACCATATATTTT. This chain connects TRBV9 to TRBJ1-3; no clear D. The CDR3 is 16 residues long. V dropped 0 bases and J dropped 2 bases, with 12 bases sitting between them. Germline CDR1 SGDLS, CDR2 YYNGEE.

The chain recombines TRBV18 with TRBJ2-1; D possibly corresponds to TRBD2 (6 bases). This CDR3 comprises 15 residues. Germline assignment: CDR1 KGHSH and CDR2 LQKENI. V was pared by 3 bases and J by 8 bases, with 17 bases between. CDR3 sequence reads: CASSPGLPTRDEQFF. The DNA of the CDR3 is TGTGCCAGCTCACCGGGACTCCCCACAAGGGATGAGCAGTTCTTC.

This chain uses TRBV12-5 with TRBJ1-2; 12 nucleotides match TRBD1. The J segment lost 8 bases and the V segment lost 1 base, leaving 5 bases of the junction unmatched. Germline V gene data show CDR1 as LGHNT and CDR2 as FRNRAP. There are 15 residues in the CDR3. This CDR3 reads CASGLGDRGQEGYTF. The CDR3 nucleotides read TGTGCTAGTGGTTTGGGGGACAGGGGGCAGGAAGGCTACACCTTC.

This chain joins TRBV6-5 and TRBJ2-7; 11 bases agree with TRBD2. CDR3 length equals 15 residues. Per the germline V gene, CDR1 is MNHEY and CDR2 is SVGAGI. V lost 6 bases and J lost 5; bases outside the gene matches: 9. DNA of the CDR3: TGTGCCAGCAGGGGGGTAGCGGGAGGGTACAACGAGCAGTACTTC. Translation gives CASRGVAGGYNEQYF.

The J gene is TRBJ1-1, the V gene TRBV7-8; D is perhaps TRBD1 (6 bases). The germline V gene encodes CDR1 SGHVS and CDR2 FQNEAQ. This CDR3 spans 14 amino acids. Between the trimmed V and J ends, which lost 5 bases and 1 base, there was a span of 11 bases. CDR3 region: CASSIRDTNTEAFF. In DNA form, the CDR3 reads TGTGCCAGCAGCATCCGGGACACGAACACTGAAGCTTTCTTT.

A few counts support this clone. The chain employs TRBV5-1 and TRBJ1-1; D might be TRBD1 (5 bases). The CDR3 runs 16 residues. From germline, CDR1 is SGHRS and CDR2 YFSETQ. Trimming pared 4 bases from V and 0 bases from J, leaving 16 bases between. The CDR3 here is CASSPEYRKLNTEAFF. The CDR3 coding sequence is TGCGCCAGCAGCCCAGAATACAGGAAACTGAACACTGAAGCTTTCTTT.

The rearrangement links TRBV19 to TRBJ2-2; possible D gene TRBD1, 5 bases. V was pared by 6 bases and J by 0 bases, with 11 bases between. The CDR3 is made up of 15 amino acids. CDR1 is LNHDA and CDR2 is SQIVND in the germline V gene (reference sequence). Written as DNA, the CDR3 is TGTGCCAGTAGGCTTGGGGCAGCGAACACCGGGGAGCTGTTTTTT. Its protein is CASRLGAANTGELFF. Full variable domain (rest looked up from reference TRBV19 and TRBJ2-2): DGGITQSPKYLFRKEGQNVTLSCEQNLNHDAMYWYRQDPGQGLRLIYYSQIVNDFQKGDIAEGYSVSREKKESFPLTVTSAQKNPTAFYLCASRLGAANTGELFFGEGSRLTVL.

The chain combines TRBV4-1 with TRBJ2-5; D is undetermined. CDR3 length equals 15 residues. Germline loops: CDR1 MGHRA, CDR2 YSYEKL. Trimming shortened V by 0 bases and J by 4 bases, and 12 bases separated the two germline ends. The CDR3 DNA reads TGCGCCAGCAGCCAAGAAAACTCCCTTGGAGAGACCCAGTACTTC. It codes for CASSQENSLGETQYF.

This sequence joins TRBV7-8 and TRBJ1-2; perhaps TRBD1 as D (6 bases). CDR1 SGHVS and CDR2 FQNEAQ come from the germline V gene. The CDR3 is made up of 13 amino acids. V was pared by 2 bases and J by 8 bases, with 12 bases between. The CDR3 protein is CASSLRGGRGYTF. The CDR3 coding sequence is TGTGCCAGCAGCTTACGGGGGGGCCGGGGCTACACCTTC.

The chain is built from TRBV3-1 (or the pseudogene TRBV3-2) and TRBJ2-2, with D unresolved. This CDR3 comprises 13 residues. CDR1 is LGHDT and CDR2 is YNNKEL in the germline V gene (reference sequence). Trimming took 4 bases from V and 1 from J, leaving 4 bases between them. This CDR3 reads CASSPGNTGELFF. The CDR3 DNA reads TGTGCCAGCAGCCCAGGGAACACCGGGGAGCTGTTTTTT.

The V call is TRBV19, the J call TRBJ2-1, with D possibly TRBD2 on 5 matching bases. The CDR3 consists of 14 residues. The V and J ends lost 7 bases and 4 bases respectively, with 14 bases between them. CDR1 and CDR2 from the germline V gene are LNHDA and SQIVND (reference sequence). CDR3 loop: CASMGMTNYNEQFF. Written as DNA, the CDR3 is TGTGCCAGTATGGGAATGACTAATTACAATGAGCAGTTCTTC.

The chain has TRBV29-1 and TRBJ2-1; D remains unclear. The CDR3 has 12 amino acids. V was clipped by 2 bases and J by 4 bases, with 6 bases between them. CDR1 SQVTM and CDR2 ANQGSEA come from the germline V gene. DNA for the CDR3: TGCAGCGTTGAAATAGGTTACAATGAGCAGTTCTTC. It encodes CSVEIGYNEQFF.

This clone appeared a few times. The DNA of the CDR3 is TGTGCCAGTAGTATGGGAACTAGCGGGAACAATGAGCAGTTCTTC. It codes for CASSMGTSGNNEQFF. This chain uses TRBV19 with TRBJ2-1; 10 bases align to TRBD2. Trimming took 3 bases from V and 5 from J; bases not matched to a gene: 4. The CDR3 has 15 amino acids. Germline CDR1 and CDR2: LNHDA and SQIVND (reference sequence).

The chain combines TRBV6-2 or TRBV6-3 with TRBJ2-2, with TRBD2 matching 9 bases. The J segment lost 7 bases and the V segment lost 2 bases, leaving 5 bases of the junction unmatched. CDR1 MNHEY and CDR2 SVGEGT come from the germline V gene. This CDR3 is built from 15 residues. In DNA, the CDR3 is TGTGCCAGCAGTTACGTAGCGGGAGTAATCGGGGAGCTGTTTTTT. Translated, it gives CASSYVAGVIGELFF.

The chain employs TRBV27 and TRBJ1-2; TRBD1 is a possible D gene (6 bases). Per germline, CDR1 MNHEY and CDR2 SMNVEV (reference sequence). Trimming cost V 1 base and J 7 bases, with 19 bases left between them. The CDR3 consists of 16 residues. The CDR3 DNA follows: TGTGCCAGCAGTTTATATATCCCCAGGGAACAGGGTGGCTACACCTTC. Translated, it gives CASSLYIPREQGGYTF.